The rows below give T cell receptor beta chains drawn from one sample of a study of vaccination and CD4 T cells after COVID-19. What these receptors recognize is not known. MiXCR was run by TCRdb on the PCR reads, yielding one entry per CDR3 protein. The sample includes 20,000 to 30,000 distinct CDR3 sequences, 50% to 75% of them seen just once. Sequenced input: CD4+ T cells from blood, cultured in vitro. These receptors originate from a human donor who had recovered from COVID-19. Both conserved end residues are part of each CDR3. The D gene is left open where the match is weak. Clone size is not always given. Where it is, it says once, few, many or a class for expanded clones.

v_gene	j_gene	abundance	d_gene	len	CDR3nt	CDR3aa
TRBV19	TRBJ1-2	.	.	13	TGTGCCAGTAGTATGGTCGGGGTCTATGGCTACACCTTC	CASSMVGVYGYTF
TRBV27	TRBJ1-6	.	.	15	TGTGCCAGCATGCACTTCGGGACGGGGAATTCACCCCTCCACTTT	CASMHFGTGNSPLHF
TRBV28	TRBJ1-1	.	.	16	TGTGCCAGCAGCCCCTTCGGGGCGGGGACGAACACTGAAGCTTTCTTT	CASSPFGAGTNTEAFF
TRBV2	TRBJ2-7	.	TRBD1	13	TGTGCCAGCAGAGGGACAGGGCTTAACGAGCAGTACTTC	CASRGTGLNEQYF
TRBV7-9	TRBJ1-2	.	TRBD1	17	TGTGCCAGCAGCTTTCAATTTACGTACAGGGGGCTGATGGGCTACACCTTC	CASSFQFTYRGLMGYTF
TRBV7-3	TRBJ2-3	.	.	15	TGTGCCAGCAGCCCCCGTAAGACAGGTCAAGATACGCAGTATTTT	CASSPRKTGQDTQYF
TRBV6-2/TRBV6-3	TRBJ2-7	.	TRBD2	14	TGTGCCAGCACCCACGGACTAGCGGGAGTCGAGCAGTACTTC	CASTHGLAGVEQYF
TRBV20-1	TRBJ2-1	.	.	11	TGCAGTTCTTACACCTACAATGAGCAGTTCTTC	CSSYTYNEQFF
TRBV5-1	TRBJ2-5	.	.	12	TGCGCCAGCAGGTTAAACCAAGAGACCCAGTACTTC	CASRLNQETQYF
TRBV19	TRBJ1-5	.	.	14	TGTGCCAGTAGTACCCCCCTGGGCAATCAGCCCCAGCATTTT	CASSTPLGNQPQHF
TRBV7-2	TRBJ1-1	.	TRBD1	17	TGTGCCAGCAGCCCCTTCCCCCGACAGGGACTAGTCACTGAAGCTTTCTTT	CASSPFPRQGLVTEAFF
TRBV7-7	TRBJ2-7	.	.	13	TGTGCCAGCAGCTTATTAGCCGGGTACGAGCAGTACTTC	CASSLLAGYEQYF
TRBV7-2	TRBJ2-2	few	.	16	TGTGCCAGCAGCTCGCGGTGGCAGGCGCTCACCGGGGAGCTGTTTTTT	CASSSRWQALTGELFF
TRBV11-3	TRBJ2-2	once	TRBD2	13	TGTGCCAGCAGCGGACTAGGGAGGGGGGAGCTGTTTTTT	CASSGLGRGELFF
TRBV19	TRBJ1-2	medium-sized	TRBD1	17	TGTGCCAGTAGTAGACCTTCCAACAGGGGGGCAATAGATGGCTACACCTTC	CASSRPSNRGAIDGYTF
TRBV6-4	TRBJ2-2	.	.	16	TGTGCCAGCAGTGACACCTGGACTACCAACACCGGGGAGCTGTTTTTT	CASSDTWTTNTGELFF
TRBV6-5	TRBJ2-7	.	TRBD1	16	TGTGCCAGCAGTTTCACGCTGGGACAGGGGTCCTACGAGCAGTACTTC	CASSFTLGQGSYEQYF
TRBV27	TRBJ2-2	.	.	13	TGTGCCAGCAGTTTAGGGCCACCCGGGGAGCTGTTTTTT	CASSLGPPGELFF
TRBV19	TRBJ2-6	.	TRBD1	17	TGTGCCACCTCGAGGGACAGCTTATTCTCTGGGGCCAACGTCCTGACTTTC	CATSRDSLFSGANVLTF
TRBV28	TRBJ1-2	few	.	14	TGTGCCAGCAGTTTAGGAGTAGGGGTTGGCGGCTACACCTTC	CASSLGVGVGGYTF
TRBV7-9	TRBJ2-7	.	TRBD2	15	TGTGCCAGCAGCCCCACCGGGACTAGGGATGACGAGCAGTACTTC	CASSPTGTRDDEQYF
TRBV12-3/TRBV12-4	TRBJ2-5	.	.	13	TGTGCCAGCAGTTTATGGGGACAAGAGACCCAGTACTTC	CASSLWGQETQYF
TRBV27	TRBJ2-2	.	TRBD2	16	TGTGCCAGCAAGAACCGACTAGCGGGAGGGCCTGGGGAGCTGTTTTTT	CASKNRLAGGPGELFF
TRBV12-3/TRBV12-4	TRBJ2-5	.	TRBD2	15	TGTGCCAGCAGGGCGGGACTAGGACGGCCTGGGACCCAGTACTTC	CASRAGLGRPGTQYF
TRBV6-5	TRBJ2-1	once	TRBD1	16	TGTGCCAGCAGTTATACAGGGGCCCACTCCTACAATGAGCAGTTCTTC	CASSYTGAHSYNEQFF
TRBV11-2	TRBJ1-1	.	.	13	TGTGCCAGCAGCTATCTACCCAGGACTGAAGCTTTCTTT	CASSYLPRTEAFF
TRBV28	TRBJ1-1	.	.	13	TGTGCCAGCAGCCTTGGGGGACCCACTGAAGCTTTCTTT	CASSLGGPTEAFF
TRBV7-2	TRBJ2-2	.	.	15	TGTGCCAGCAGCTTAGCGCGTCAGGCGCCGAAGGAGCTGTTTTTT	CASSLARQAPKELFF
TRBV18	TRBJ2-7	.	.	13	TGTGCCAGCTCACCGCTCCCAGACTACGAGCAGTACTTC	CASSPLPDYEQYF
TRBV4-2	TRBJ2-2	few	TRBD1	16	TGTGCCAGCAGAGCAACCGGGACAGGAGTCACCGGGGAGCTGTTTTTT	CASRATGTGVTGELFF
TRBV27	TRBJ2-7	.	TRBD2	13	TGTGCCAGCAAAATGGAGGGACTAGCGAAGCAGTACTTC	CASKMEGLAKQYF
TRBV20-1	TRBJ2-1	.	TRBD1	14	TGCAGTGCGGACAGGGGTCGGGGTTACAATGAGCAGTTCTTC	CSADRGRGYNEQFF
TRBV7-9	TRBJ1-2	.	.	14	TGTGCCAGCTATTACCCGGACAATAACTATGGCTACACCTTC	CASYYPDNNYGYTF
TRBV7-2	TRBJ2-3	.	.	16	TGTGCCAGCAGCTTCAAGGGGACTGTAGGCACAGATACGCAGTATTTT	CASSFKGTVGTDTQYF
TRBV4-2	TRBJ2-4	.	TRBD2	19	TGTGCCAGCAGCCAAGGGATAGCGGGAGGGCCGGGGACCAAAAACATTCAGTACTTC	CASSQGIAGGPGTKNIQYF
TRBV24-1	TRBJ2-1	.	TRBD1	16	TGTGCCACCAGTGGTATGACAGGGGGATCCTACAATGAGCAGTTCTTC	CATSGMTGGSYNEQFF
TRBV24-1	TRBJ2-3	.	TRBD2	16	TGTGCCACCAGTGATCCAGGACTAGTGGGCGGGGATACGCAGTATTTT	CATSDPGLVGGDTQYF
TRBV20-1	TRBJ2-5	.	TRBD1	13	TGCAGTGCAATGCAGGGGGCTCGAGAGACCCAGTACTTC	CSAMQGARETQYF
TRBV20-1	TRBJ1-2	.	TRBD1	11	TGCAGTGTCGAACAGGGGTTCGGCTACACCTTC	CSVEQGFGYTF